This TCR beta chain is drawn from a study of CD8 T cells in Susac syndrome. Study results and limitations: The authors acknowledged that the study's TCR sequencing and HLA analysis involved relatively few individuals.

Sequencing of TCR beta was undertaken in CD8+ and CD4+ T cells derived from blood. While CD8+ and CD4+ T cells were isolated negatively, TEMRA cells were enriched by FACS. The CDR3 spans 11 residues. With 0 bases removed from V and 9 bases from J, the gap between germline ends came to 3 bases. The germline gives CDR1 MGHRA, CDR2 YSYEKL. With random hexamers, 0.5 to 1 ug RNA was reverse transcribed. Amplification of TCR beta CDR3 was carried out by immunoSEQ multiplex PCR, which covered 54 Vbeta and 13 Jbeta segments. A single record per CDR3 protein comes from TCRdb applying MiXCR to the immunoSEQ multiplex PCR reads. In the table there are about 400,000 distinct CDR3 sequences, 75% to 90% of which are singletons. This clonotype was picked up a small number of times. Its antigen is undetermined.

V gene TRBV4-1 combines with J gene TRBJ2-1; D is uncertain. The clonotype originates from a human donor with multiple sclerosis. Sample: CD8+ T cells from PBMCs. CDR3 in DNA: TGCGCCAGCAGCCAAGAGGGTGAGCAGTTCTTC. It encodes CASSQEGEQFF.